Given below is one TCR beta chain in context. The sample belongs to a study of T cell responses to AZD1222 COVID-19 vaccine. Germline V gene sequence: CDR1 LGHDT, CDR2 YNNKEL (reference sequence). The V end was cut by 0 bases, the J end by 10 bases, with 16 bases between. The CDR3 is made up of 16 amino acids. Using immunoSEQ multiplex PCR, the repertoire was profiled, and TCRdb retains in-frame clones only, with some absent. The data contain approximately 150,000 clones, approximately 91% of them singletons. The input for sequencing was peripheral blood, taken on day 0 of AZD1222 vaccination. This receptor was taken from an adult in good health. J is TRBJ1-6 and V is TRBV3-1 (or the pseudogene TRBV3-2); D gene ambiguous. Here the CDR3 DNA reads TGTGCCAGCAGCCAAGATCCCCGCGGGAAGAAGTCACCCCTCCACTTT. Translated: CASSQDPRGKKSPLHF.